This T cell receptor beta chain emerged from a study of blood T cell repertoires in COVID-19. Study overall: COVID-19 samples, acute and convalescent, were from the United States, Italy and Spain.

Per the original methods: Amplification from reference gene primers served as the basis for estimated nucleated cell counts. Assay: immunoSEQ multiplex PCR; the TCRdb copy retains only in-frame clones and omits some. V and J calls and clone size follow that table, whereas D and trimming were derived from the DNA. The sample has about 250,000 clones; 84% are singletons. This TCR derives from a woman in her 40s who had recovered from COVID-19. Sequencing input: peripheral blood.

The CDR3 bases are TGTGCCAGCAGTGAACTTCCAGGTCTGAACACTGAAGCTTTCTTT. This gives the protein CASSELPGLNTEAFF. The chain combines TRBV6-1 with TRBJ1-1; D ambiguous. Trimming took 2 bases from V and 0 from J, leaving 10 bases between them. The CDR3 sequence is 15 residues long. Germline values: CDR1 MNHNS, CDR2 SASEGT.